These 7 T cell receptor beta chains were sequenced from one sample in a study of T cells after somatic rescue of genetic block (TCRdb year 2020). Library method: the immunoSEQ multiplex PCR assay. TCRdb re-hosts the immuneACCESS table, in-frame sequences only. Its copies lack some clones; in the studies checked, an unresolved V gene accounts for under half of them, and the cause for the rest is not known. For this sample the table gives about 67,000 clones, of which about 90% were detected only once. Around 3% of the sample is in the top ten clones. The source material was peripheral blood mononuclear cells (PBMCs). The receptors come from a man in his forties or fifties.

The V gene is TRBV30, the J gene TRBJ1-4; no clear D gene. The ends were cut back, 0 bases at V and 8 bases at J, with 16 bases in the middle. There are 15 residues in the CDR3. Per the germline V gene, CDR1 is GTSNPN and CDR2 is SVGIG (reference sequence). The CDR3 region is CAWSVLGSGPEKLFF. The DNA of the CDR3 is TGTGCCTGGAGTGTACTGGGCTCCGGTCCAGAAAAACTGTTTTTT.

Concerning this clone: Other DNA sequences in the sample encode the same CDR3. This chain uses TRBV2 with TRBJ2-7; D assignment may be TRBD1 or TRBD2 (5 bases each). CDR1 and CDR2 from the germline V gene are SNHLY and FYNNEI. This CDR3 is 14 amino acids long. Trimming stripped 2 bases from V and 0 bases from J, with 8 bases between. Here the CDR3 DNA reads TGTGCCAGCAGTGAACGAGGGGCCTCCTACGAGCAGTACTTC. It is translated as CASSERGASYEQYF.

The V and J genes are TRBV10-3 and TRBJ2-7, with 7 bases that match TRBD1. This CDR3 has 14 amino acids. The junction had 3 bases not matched to a gene; V was cut back by 2 bases and J by 2 bases. The germline V gene has CDR1 ENHRY and CDR2 SYGVKD. The DNA of the CDR3 is TGTGCCATCAGTGAGCGACAGGGCCCCTACGAGCAGTACTTC. It yields the protein CAISERQGPYEQYF.

V usage is TRBV5-1 and J usage is TRBJ1-5; D unclear. CDR3 length equals 13 residues. V lost 4 bases to trimming and J lost 4 bases, with 9 bases between them. CDR1 SGHRS and CDR2 YFSETQ come from the germline V gene. CDR3 sequence reads: CASSQTGNQPQHF. The CDR3 DNA is TGCGCCAGCAGCCAGACGGGGAATCAGCCCCAGCATTTT.

This chain connects TRBV18 to TRBJ2-1; D call uncertain. Germline V gives CDR1 KGHSH, CDR2 LQKENI. The germline V and J ends were trimmed by 2 bases and 8 bases, with 13 bases remaining between them. The CDR3 has 14 amino acids. In DNA form, the CDR3 reads TGTGCCAGCTCACCAACGGTGGGTCAGTATGAGCAGTTCTTC. Protein: CASSPTVGQYEQFF. The whole variable domain, filled in from reference TRBV18 and TRBJ2-1, reads NAGVMQNPRHLVRRRGQEARLRCSPMKGHSHVYWYRQLPEEGLKFMVYLQKENIIDESGMPKERFSAEFPKEGPSILRIQQVVRGDSAAYFCASSPTVGQYEQFFGPGTRLTVL.

The chain is built from TRBV9 and TRBJ1-6; 9 positions agree with TRBD1. Germline CDR1 and CDR2: SGDLS and YYNGEE. CDR3 length: 17 residues. V was pared by 4 bases and J by 7 bases, with 12 bases of the junction left unmatched. The CDR3 nucleotides read TGTGCCAGCAGCCCTCACGGGACAGGGACAAAAAATTCACCCCTCCACTTT. It translates to CASSPHGTGTKNSPLHF. The whole variable domain, remainder taken from reference TRBV9 and TRBJ1-6, is DSGVTQTPKHLITATGQRVTLRCSPRSGDLSVYWYQQSLDQGLQFLIQYYNGEERAKGNILERFSAQQFPDLHSELNLSSLELGDSALYFCASSPHGTGTKNSPLHFGNGTRLTVT.

The V gene is TRBV27, the J gene TRBJ2-2; D is unresolved. V lost 2 bases, J lost 6 bases, and 4 bases lay in between. The CDR3 has 12 residues. Germline CDR1 MNHEY, CDR2 SMNVEV (reference sequence). CDR3 in amino acids: CASSLGSGELFF. The CDR3 DNA follows: TGTGCCAGCAGTTTAGGGTCCGGGGAGCTGTTTTTT.